This TCR beta chain was identified in a study of T-cell reconstitution after alpha-beta-depleted transplantation in children. This clonotype appeared a few times. Its matching antigen is unknown. Unique molecular identifiers featured in how the TCRbeta library was prepared. TCRdb recomputed calls from the PCR reads with MiXCR, one row per CDR3 protein. Of 700,000 to 850,000 distinct CDR3 sequences in the sample, less than 20% were seen once. General study points: Fresh T-cell production supplied most of the T-cell counts and diversity seen one year after transplant. Expanded clones from the graft, numbering several hundred, reportedly supplied alpha-beta T cells about two months after transplant. Recipient T cells and thymic progenitors that survived were the source of the high TCRbeta diversity seen at day 60 in some patients.

With 6 bases clipped from V and 3 bases from J, the junction kept 7 bases outside the gene matches. The CDR3 sequence is 15 residues long. The germline V gene has CDR1 SGHTA and CDR2 FQGTGA. This TCR was recovered from a male patient younger than 18 who had a stem cell transplant for acute lymphoblastic leukemia, so the T cells may come from the graft donor. The sample consisted of PBMCs, mostly from graft donor cells, taken 360 days after TCRalphabeta/CD19-depleted stem cell transplant. This sequence joins TRBV7-3 and TRBJ2-1; 8 bases are shared with TRBD2. CDR3 sequence: CASRQSGSIYNEQFF. The CDR3 nucleotides read TGTGCCAGCAGACAAAGCGGGAGCATCTACAATGAGCAGTTCTTC.